This TCR delta chain comes out of a study of gamma-delta chains in newborns, infants, children. Across the whole study: Innate gammadelta T cells reportedly expand polyclonally right after birth, driven by microbial exposure, per the title.

TCRdb fed the reads to CATT. The profile shows about 2,500 delta-chain clones, about 43% of them singletons. Remarks on this clone: The same CDR3 is also encoded by other DNA sequences in this sample.

The V and J ends lost 1 base and 7 bases, in that order; junction bases with no gene match: 21. The CDR3 consists of 21 residues. Per germline, CDR1 TSWWSYY and CDR2 QGS. The chain uses TRDV1 and TRDJ1; TRDD3 matches 13 bases. The source is a child who received the measles vaccine. Sequenced material: blood, taken at baseline. Written as DNA, the CDR3 is TGTGCTCTTGGGGAACACCAGCCTACTCTAATACTGGGGGATACGGGGGCTAAACTCATCTTT. This gives the protein CALGEHQPTLILGDTGAKLIF.